This is a list of T cell receptor beta chains from one sample in a study of early T cells in non-severe SARS-CoV-2 infection. A single record per CDR3 protein comes from TCRdb applying MiXCR to the 5' RACE reads. The table includes about 46,000 distinct CDR3 sequences, around a tenth detected once. This specimen was whole blood, taken at baseline. The receptors here all came from an adult who was a healthcare worker with PCR-confirmed SARS-CoV-2 infection or an uninfected control (not recorded which). CDR3s include the opening cysteine and the closing phenylalanine or tryptophan. D genes are given only for firm matches. Not all rows give a size; the values are once, few, many and, for expanded clones, a class.

abundance: few; j_gene: TRBJ2-7; d_gene: -; v_gene: TRBV7-2; CDR3nt: TGTGCCAGCAGCTTATCGGGACAAGAGTACGAGCAGTACTTC; CDR3aa: CASSLSGQEYEQYF
abundance: -; j_gene: TRBJ2-7; d_gene: TRBD1; v_gene: TRBV28; CDR3nt: TGTGCCAGCAGTCCCCCCGGGACAGGGGTAGGAGAGCAGTACTTC; CDR3aa: CASSPPGTGVGEQYF
abundance: few; j_gene: TRBJ1-3; d_gene: -; v_gene: TRBV4-1; CDR3nt: TGCGCCAGCAGCCAAGATTTATTCGACACCATATATTTT; CDR3aa: CASSQDLFDTIYF
abundance: few; j_gene: TRBJ2-5; d_gene: -; v_gene: TRBV3-1; CDR3nt: TGTGCCAGCAGCCATAGGTCGCAAGAGACCCAGTACTTC; CDR3aa: CASSHRSQETQYF
abundance: -; j_gene: TRBJ2-3; d_gene: -; v_gene: TRBV11-2; CDR3nt: TGTGCCAGCAGCTACCTGACAGGCGGAGATACGCAGTATTTT; CDR3aa: CASSYLTGGDTQYF
abundance: -; j_gene: TRBJ1-1; d_gene: -; v_gene: TRBV29-1; CDR3nt: TGCAGCGTTGGTGGGACGGCGAACACTGAAGCTTTCTTT; CDR3aa: CSVGGTANTEAFF
abundance: few; j_gene: TRBJ1-3; d_gene: -; v_gene: TRBV10-3; CDR3nt: TGTGCCATCAGTGACCCAATGTTAGCCGGGTCTGGAAACACCATATATTTT; CDR3aa: CAISDPMLAGSGNTIYF
abundance: many; j_gene: TRBJ1-3; d_gene: -; v_gene: TRBV2; CDR3nt: TGTGCCAGCACCCAAACCAGGTCTGGAAACACCATATATTTT; CDR3aa: CASTQTRSGNTIYF
abundance: few; j_gene: TRBJ1-2; d_gene: TRBD1; v_gene: TRBV7-2; CDR3nt: TGTGCCAGCAGCTTAAGCAGGACAGGAGGGAACTATGGCTACACCTTC; CDR3aa: CASSLSRTGGNYGYTF
abundance: -; j_gene: TRBJ2-3; d_gene: -; v_gene: TRBV7-8; CDR3nt: TGTGCCAGCAGCTTTGTGGAAACAGATACGCAGTATTTT; CDR3aa: CASSFVETDTQYF
abundance: many; j_gene: TRBJ2-7; d_gene: -; v_gene: TRBV6-5; CDR3nt: TGTGCCAGCAGCTCTTACAGGTTTAGCTACGAGCAGTACTTC; CDR3aa: CASSSYRFSYEQYF
abundance: many; j_gene: TRBJ1-2; d_gene: -; v_gene: TRBV6-5; CDR3nt: TGTGCCAGCAGCAACAGGGATAACTATGGCTACACCTTC; CDR3aa: CASSNRDNYGYTF
abundance: few; j_gene: TRBJ1-1; d_gene: -; v_gene: TRBV20-1; CDR3nt: TGCAGTGCTCAACCTCGAGGACGGTTGGCCACTGAAGCTTTCTTT; CDR3aa: CSAQPRGRLATEAFF
abundance: many; j_gene: TRBJ2-2; d_gene: TRBD1; v_gene: TRBV3-1; CDR3nt: TGTGCCAGCAGCCGAAGGACAGGGGCGAACACCGGGGAGCTGTTTTTT; CDR3aa: CASSRRTGANTGELFF
abundance: -; j_gene: TRBJ2-7; d_gene: TRBD2; v_gene: TRBV11-2; CDR3nt: TGTGCCAGCAGCTCGACTAGCGGGAGTCGGCACGAGCAGTACTTC; CDR3aa: CASSSTSGSRHEQYF
abundance: many; j_gene: TRBJ2-3; d_gene: -; v_gene: TRBV10-1; CDR3nt: TGCGCCAGCAGTGGGGCTAGGGGAGAGACGCAGTATTTT; CDR3aa: CASSGARGETQYF
abundance: few; j_gene: TRBJ1-1; d_gene: TRBD1; v_gene: TRBV7-3; CDR3nt: TGTGCCAGCAGCTTGACAGGGACTGGGCGGGCGGCTGAAGCTTTCTTT; CDR3aa: CASSLTGTGRAAEAFF
abundance: few; j_gene: TRBJ2-3; d_gene: -; v_gene: TRBV29-1; CDR3nt: TGCAGCGTTGTGGGTAGCACAGATACGCAGTATTTT; CDR3aa: CSVVGSTDTQYF
abundance: -; j_gene: TRBJ1-2; d_gene: TRBD1; v_gene: TRBV28; CDR3nt: TGTGCCAGCAGTTTCGTGCAGGGGGCTAAAGGTTATGGCTACACCTTC; CDR3aa: CASSFVQGAKGYGYTF
abundance: many; j_gene: TRBJ1-1; d_gene: TRBD1; v_gene: TRBV6-1; CDR3nt: TGTGCCAGCAGTGAGCTTCGGGGACAGTTCAATCGGGAGGCTTTCTTT; CDR3aa: CASSELRGQFNREAFF
abundance: many; j_gene: TRBJ1-1; d_gene: TRBD1; v_gene: TRBV28; CDR3nt: TGTGCCAGCAGTTCCACAGGGGGCACGGGCACTGAAGCTTTCTTT; CDR3aa: CASSSTGGTGTEAFF
abundance: few; j_gene: TRBJ2-5; d_gene: -; v_gene: TRBV6-2/TRBV6-3; CDR3nt: TGTGCCAGCAGTTACGTCGCTAGCAGATCGCAAGAGACCCAGTACTTC; CDR3aa: CASSYVASRSQETQYF
abundance: -; j_gene: TRBJ1-6; d_gene: -; v_gene: TRBV12-5; CDR3nt: TGTGCTAGTGGTTTGAGGCAGGATATTGCTTCACCCCTCCACTTT; CDR3aa: CASGLRQDIASPLHF
abundance: few; j_gene: TRBJ2-7; d_gene: -; v_gene: TRBV28; CDR3nt: TGTGCCAGCAGTCCGGGGGACACTGCCTACGAGCAGTACTTC; CDR3aa: CASSPGDTAYEQYF
abundance: -; j_gene: TRBJ2-7; d_gene: TRBD1; v_gene: TRBV11-2; CDR3nt: TGTGCCAGCAGCTTGTTGGGACAGGGGTTACACGAGCAGTACTTC; CDR3aa: CASSLLGQGLHEQYF
abundance: many; j_gene: TRBJ1-1; d_gene: -; v_gene: TRBV20-1; CDR3nt: TGCAGTGCTAGCAAGACGGGCAACACTGAAGCTTTCTTT; CDR3aa: CSASKTGNTEAFF
abundance: -; j_gene: TRBJ1-5; d_gene: -; v_gene: TRBV6-6; CDR3nt: TGTGCCAGCAGTATAGGAGATCAGCCCCAGCATTTT; CDR3aa: CASSIGDQPQHF
abundance: many; j_gene: TRBJ2-7; d_gene: TRBD1; v_gene: TRBV4-3; CDR3nt: TGCGCCAGCAGCCAAGCCGGGACAGGGCTGGTCGAGCAGTACTTC; CDR3aa: CASSQAGTGLVEQYF
abundance: -; j_gene: TRBJ2-3; d_gene: -; v_gene: TRBV11-2; CDR3nt: TGTGCCAGCAGCTTACCCAGTAGAGATACGCAGTATTTT; CDR3aa: CASSLPSRDTQYF
abundance: few; j_gene: TRBJ2-3; d_gene: -; v_gene: TRBV4-1; CDR3nt: TGCGCCAGCAGCCAAGATGGAGGGGAAGGCACAGATACGCAGTATTTT; CDR3aa: CASSQDGGEGTDTQYF
abundance: many; j_gene: TRBJ2-3; d_gene: TRBD1; v_gene: TRBV10-3; CDR3nt: TGTGCCATCAGCGGACAGGAGGGCACAGATACGCAGTATTTT; CDR3aa: CAISGQEGTDTQYF
abundance: few; j_gene: TRBJ2-2; d_gene: TRBD1; v_gene: TRBV7-8; CDR3nt: TGTGCCAGCAGCTTAGATCGGACAGGGGTCGCCGGGGAGCTGTTTTTT; CDR3aa: CASSLDRTGVAGELFF
abundance: many; j_gene: TRBJ1-4; d_gene: TRBD1; v_gene: TRBV3-1; CDR3nt: TGTGCCAGCAGGAGAAATTACGGGACAGGGGATGAAAAACTGTTTTTT; CDR3aa: CASRRNYGTGDEKLFF
abundance: few; j_gene: TRBJ1-1; d_gene: -; v_gene: TRBV18; CDR3nt: TGTGCCAGCTCACCCCGCCGTATGTTCATAGGTCCTTTAAACACTGAAGCTTTCTTT; CDR3aa: CASSPRRMFIGPLNTEAFF
abundance: -; j_gene: TRBJ2-3; d_gene: -; v_gene: TRBV18; CDR3nt: TGTGCCAGCTCACCATCAGAGATCCGCACAGATACGCAGTATTTT; CDR3aa: CASSPSEIRTDTQYF
abundance: -; j_gene: TRBJ2-1; d_gene: -; v_gene: TRBV4-1; CDR3nt: TGCGCCAGCAGCCAAGATCATTTTTTAACCGATGAGCAGTTCTTC; CDR3aa: CASSQDHFLTDEQFF
abundance: -; j_gene: TRBJ2-4; d_gene: TRBD1; v_gene: TRBV24-1; CDR3nt: TGTGCCACCAGTGCGGCAGGGGGTGACATTCAGTACTTC; CDR3aa: CATSAAGGDIQYF
abundance: many; j_gene: TRBJ1-1; d_gene: -; v_gene: TRBV20-1; CDR3nt: TGCAGTGCTAGAGTTCGGGCACATATGAACACTGAAGCTTTCTTT; CDR3aa: CSARVRAHMNTEAFF
abundance: many; j_gene: TRBJ2-6; d_gene: -; v_gene: TRBV19; CDR3nt: TGTGCCAGTAGTCACCCACTAACAGGGCTGCCTGGGGCCAACGTCCTGACTTTC; CDR3aa: CASSHPLTGLPGANVLTF
abundance: few; j_gene: TRBJ2-1; d_gene: -; v_gene: TRBV6-5; CDR3nt: TGTGCCAGCAGTTACGGTGGGGGCCGCAATGAGCAGTTCTTC; CDR3aa: CASSYGGGRNEQFF
abundance: -; j_gene: TRBJ2-5; d_gene: -; v_gene: TRBV11-2; CDR3nt: TGTGCCAGCAGCTTAGATAGTGAGACCCAGTACTTC; CDR3aa: CASSLDSETQYF
abundance: -; j_gene: TRBJ1-1; d_gene: -; v_gene: TRBV3-1; CDR3nt: TGTGCCAGCAGCCATGCGGCTGAAGCTTTCTTT; CDR3aa: CASSHAAEAFF
abundance: -; j_gene: TRBJ2-7; d_gene: -; v_gene: TRBV7-8; CDR3nt: TGTGCCAGCAGCCATCGGGGGTCCGTCTCCTACGAGCAGTACTTC; CDR3aa: CASSHRGSVSYEQYF
abundance: -; j_gene: TRBJ2-7; d_gene: TRBD1; v_gene: TRBV9; CDR3nt: TGTGCCAGCAGCCCCGGACCAGGGGGCTTCTACGAGCAGTACTTC; CDR3aa: CASSPGPGGFYEQYF
abundance: few; j_gene: TRBJ2-3; d_gene: TRBD2; v_gene: TRBV20-1; CDR3nt: TGCAGTCCCATGGGCGGGGGGGCAGATACGCAGTATTTT; CDR3aa: CSPMGGGADTQYF
abundance: few; j_gene: TRBJ2-2; d_gene: -; v_gene: TRBV7-2; CDR3nt: TGTGCCAGCAGCTTAGGTGGTCCTCTAGTGGCCGGGGAGCTGTTTTTT; CDR3aa: CASSLGGPLVAGELFF
abundance: few; j_gene: TRBJ2-3; d_gene: -; v_gene: TRBV18; CDR3nt: TGTGCCAGCTCACCCGGACTGGAGAATACGCAGTATTTT; CDR3aa: CASSPGLENTQYF
abundance: few; j_gene: TRBJ2-1; d_gene: TRBD2; v_gene: TRBV5-1; CDR3nt: TGCGCCAGCAGCTTACTAGCGGGGCTATACAATGAGCAGTTCTTC; CDR3aa: CASSLLAGLYNEQFF
abundance: many; j_gene: TRBJ1-2; d_gene: TRBD1; v_gene: TRBV10-2; CDR3nt: TGCGCCAGCAGTGAGGACCCGAACCCAAAGTTGCGGGGACAGGACTATGGCTACACCTTC; CDR3aa: CASSEDPNPKLRGQDYGYTF
abundance: few; j_gene: TRBJ2-1; d_gene: -; v_gene: TRBV11-2; CDR3nt: TGTGCCAGCAGCCCCTACGGAGAGCCCAACAATGAGCAGTTCTTC; CDR3aa: CASSPYGEPNNEQFF
abundance: few; j_gene: TRBJ2-5; d_gene: TRBD2; v_gene: TRBV20-1; CDR3nt: TGCAGTGCAGTTCCTGGGCTAGCGGAAGAGACCCAGTACTTC; CDR3aa: CSAVPGLAEETQYF
abundance: -; j_gene: TRBJ1-2; d_gene: -; v_gene: TRBV27; CDR3nt: TGTGCCAGCAGTTTCAGCAGGGCCTATGGCTACACCTTC; CDR3aa: CASSFSRAYGYTF
abundance: -; j_gene: TRBJ1-1; d_gene: -; v_gene: TRBV7-2; CDR3nt: TGTGCCAGCAGCCCGGGGGGCCGGAACACTGAAGCTTTCTTT; CDR3aa: CASSPGGRNTEAFF
abundance: -; j_gene: TRBJ1-1; d_gene: TRBD1; v_gene: TRBV29-1; CDR3nt: TGCAGCGCCGGACAGGGAGGGACTGAAGCTTTCTTT; CDR3aa: CSAGQGGTEAFF
abundance: -; j_gene: TRBJ2-1; d_gene: -; v_gene: TRBV24-1; CDR3nt: TGTGCCACCAGTGATTTATGGGACCCAGGGGACCCCTACAATGAGCAGTTCTTC; CDR3aa: CATSDLWDPGDPYNEQFF